This T cell receptor beta chain was obtained from a study of blood T cells in healthy people across ages. Germline CDR1 is MNHEY and CDR2 is SVGAGI. V gave up 0 bases and J gave up 10 bases; unmatched junction bases: 6. CDR3 length: 14 amino acids. A second PCR, run for roughly 7 to 11 cycles, used a sample-barcoded 5' primer plus a J-beta primer mix. TCRdb re-analysed the 5' RACE reads in MiXCR, keeping a single row per CDR3 protein. The profile shows around 800,000 distinct CDR3 sequences, about 55% of them singletons. What was sequenced was blood. V usage is TRBV6-5 and J usage is TRBJ2-1, with 7 positions matching TRBD2. The TCR comes from a man older than 75 in good health. This chain's CDR3 is CASSYSGLVEEQFF. The CDR3 bases are TGTGCCAGCAGTTACTCCGGACTAGTGGAAGAGCAGTTCTTC.